The clone carrying this T cell receptor (beta chain) was counted ten times or more. This specimen comes from a study of T-cell reconstitution after alpha-beta-depleted transplantation in children. During its preparation, the TCRbeta library received unique molecular identifiers. TCRdb itself ran the PCR reads through MiXCR, one entry per CDR3 protein. Here the sample spans some 390,000 distinct CDR3 sequences, about a fifth being singletons. The germline V gene encodes CDR1 ENHRY and CDR2 SYGVKD. The CDR3 loop spans 12 amino acids. Trimming pared 9 bases from V and 1 base from J, leaving 9 bases between.

The chain has TRBV10-3 and TRBJ2-5; either TRBD1 or TRBD2 may supply D (5 bases each). The TCR was taken from a human donor who donated a stem cell graft to a child with acute myeloid leukemia. The specimen was PBMCs from the stem cell graft donor, collected from the stem cell graft. The CDR3 spells CAIRDLQETQYF. The CDR3, as DNA: TGTGCCATACGGGACCTCCAAGAGACCCAGTACTTC.